The 16 T cell receptor beta chains given below trace back to one sample, sequenced in a study of blood T cell repertoires in COVID-19. Sequencing used immunoSEQ multiplex PCR; TCRdb keeps in-frame clones, though not all of them. Seen here are hundreds of thousands of clones, 75% to 90% observed once, and the top ten hold around 1.1%. Sample: PBMCs or T cells enriched from blood (not recorded which). These receptors originate from a man aged 30 to 45 who had recovered from COVID-19.

The chain combines TRBV5-1 with TRBJ2-7; D may be TRBD2 (6 bases). This CDR3 region has 14 residues. Germline assignment: CDR1 SGHRS and CDR2 YFSETQ. V lost 4 bases and J 0 bases, leaving 11 bases between the germline ends. The CDR3 sequence: CASSNGGNSYEQYF. The CDR3 coding sequence is TGCGCCAGCAGCAACGGGGGTAACTCCTACGAGCAGTACTTC.

The CDR3 DNA follows: TGTGCCAGCAGTTCCTGGGGCGAGGCCACTGAAGCTTTCTTT. Translation: CASSSWGEATEAFF. This sequence joins TRBV27 and TRBJ1-1; D may be TRBD1 (5 bases). The CDR3 is made up of 14 amino acids. V was shortened by 4 bases and J by 4 bases, with 13 bases between the two germline ends. In germline, CDR1 is MNHEY, CDR2 SMNVEV (reference sequence).

This rearrangement joins TRBV5-5 to TRBJ2-3, with 7 bases lining up with TRBD2. Trimming took 6 bases from V and 4 from J; bases not matched to a gene: 8. CDR1 is SGHKS, CDR2 YYEKEE, per germline (reference sequence). This CDR3 region has 14 residues. DNA for the CDR3: TGTGCCAGCACCCGGGGGGTGGGCCCAGATACGCAGTATTTT. Its protein is CASTRGVGPDTQYF.

The rearrangement uses TRBV18 and TRBJ2-2, with TRBD2 identical over 7 bases. Germline assignment: CDR1 KGHSH and CDR2 LQKENI. Losses at the gene ends were 8 bases for V and 1 base for J; bases not matched to a gene: 10. CDR3 length equals 16 residues. For the CDR3, the DNA is TGTGCCAGCCCCGAGGGAGGGGCTAAGAACACCGGGGAGCTGTTTTTT. This encodes CASPEGGAKNTGELFF.

The rearrangement joins TRBV6-2 or TRBV6-3 to TRBJ2-7, with 9 bases that match TRBD1. This CDR3 contains 14 residues. The V gene end was trimmed by 5 bases and the J gene end by 2 bases; junction bases not matched to a gene: 4. CDR1 is MNHEY, CDR2 SVGEGT, per germline. The CDR3 sequence: CASSPGTGPYEQYF. The CDR3 DNA sequence: TGTGCCAGCAGTCCCGGGACAGGGCCCTACGAGCAGTACTTC.

The chain links TRBV19 to TRBJ1-1; TRBD1 matches 8 bases. CDR3 length equals 16 residues. CDR1 and CDR2 (germline): LNHDA, SQIVND (reference sequence). V shed 6 bases and J 6 bases; nucleotides not matched to a gene: 15. The CDR3 coding sequence is TGTGCCAGTAGAGGACAGGGAAGCGGAGTAGTTTCTGAAGCTTTCTTT. The encoded protein is CASRGQGSGVVSEAFF.

The genes are TRBV13 and TRBJ2-7, with 10 bases that match TRBD2. The CDR3 has 14 residues. Germline V CDR1 and CDR2: PRHDT, FYEKMQ (reference sequence). Trimming removed 6 bases from V and 1 base from J; junction bases left unmatched: 3. CDR3 sequence (DNA): TGTGCCAGCAGTGAGCGGGAGGGGTCCTACGAGCAGTACTTC. It is translated as CASSEREGSYEQYF.

Worth noting for this clone: Its ends do not fully match the called genes, so a read error is possible. V is TRBV27 and J is TRBJ2-2, with 8 bases matching TRBD1. The CDR3 contains 17 residues. Germline V lookup: CDR1 MNHEY, CDR2 SMNVEV (reference sequence). The CDR3 nucleotides are TGTGCCAGCAGCGCGCTGGGGACAGGCTTACACACCGGGGAGCTATTTTTT. This encodes CASSALGTGLHTGELFF.

The chain uses TRBV3-1 (or the pseudogene TRBV3-2) and TRBJ2-5; the match to TRBD1 covers 9 bases. Germline loops: CDR1 LGHDT, CDR2 YNNKEL (reference sequence). The CDR3 is 14 amino acids. Trimming removed 3 bases from V and 4 bases from J; junction bases left unmatched: 3. CDR3 in amino acids: CASSHSTGGETQYF. The CDR3 DNA reads as TGTGCCAGCAGCCACTCGACAGGGGGAGAGACCCAGTACTTC.

The chain recombines TRBV15 with TRBJ1-1; D is undetermined. CDR1 and CDR2 (germline): LNHNV, YYDKDF (reference sequence). The CDR3 totals 13 residues. Trimming removed 0 bases from V and 4 bases from J, with 6 bases in between. The DNA of the CDR3 is TGTGCCACCAGCAGAGATCCCGGCACTGAAGCTTTCTTT. Translating gives CATSRDPGTEAFF.

This rearrangement joins TRBV4-2 to TRBJ2-2; D unresolved. Germline CDR1 and CDR2: LGHNA and YNFKEQ. The CDR3 spans 14 residues. V gave up 0 bases and J gave up 6 bases, with 8 bases separating them. CDR3 protein: CASSQDSYAGELFF. For the CDR3, the DNA is TGTGCCAGCAGCCAAGATAGTTACGCCGGGGAGCTGTTTTTT.

The chain combines TRBV5-4 with TRBJ2-3; 7 positions match TRBD2. The CDR3 spans 16 residues. V dropped 4 bases and J dropped 0; count of bases not matched to a gene: 8. Germline CDR1 is SGHNT and CDR2 is YYREEE (reference sequence). Here the CDR3 DNA reads TGTGCCAGCAGCCTTAGACTAGCAACTAGCACAGATACGCAGTATTTT. Translating it yields CASSLRLATSTDTQYF.

The chain couples TRBV30 to TRBJ1-1; no definite D call. V was cut by 4 bases and J by 4 bases, with 10 bases left in between. The V gene's germline CDR1 is GTSNPN and CDR2 SVGIG (reference sequence). CDR3 size: 12 residues. CDR3 in amino acids: CAWTDGRTEAFF. In DNA form, the CDR3 reads TGTGCCTGGACAGATGGTCGCACTGAAGCTTTCTTT.

The V call is TRBV27, the J call TRBJ2-1, with a weak D call TRBD2 (5 bases). CDR1 is MNHEY and CDR2 is SMNVEV in the germline V gene (reference sequence). V was trimmed by 9 bases and J by 4 bases, leaving 22 bases between them. CDR3 length: 16 residues. The CDR3 DNA follows: TGTGCCAGTAAGCGGTACTCTCAGAACAAGTACAATGAGCAGTTCTTC. This sequence encodes CASKRYSQNKYNEQFF.

J is TRBJ1-1 and V is TRBV5-1; weak D call: TRBD1 (5 bases). This CDR3 comprises 11 residues. The germline V gene encodes CDR1 SGHRS and CDR2 YFSETQ. V was cut by 0 bases and J by 10 bases, with 7 bases left in between. The CDR3 spells CASSLGQGAFF. The CDR3 nucleotides are TGCGCCAGCAGCTTGGGTCAGGGAGCTTTCTTT. Filled out from reference TRBV5-1 and TRBJ1-1, the complete variable domain reads KAGVTQTPRYLIKTRGQQVTLSCSPISGHRSVSWYQQTPGQGLQFLFEYFSETQRNKGNFPGRFSGRQFSNSRSEMNVSTLELGDSALYLCASSLGQGAFFGQGTRLTVV.

The chain is built from TRBV6-5 and TRBJ2-7; tentative D call: TRBD2 (5 bases). The CDR3 is 16 amino acids. Germline V CDR1 and CDR2: MNHEY, SVGAGI. Trimming stripped 0 bases from V and 0 bases from J, with 12 bases between. CDR3 DNA sequence: TGTGCCAGCAGTTACTCGAGGAGCGGCCTCTCCTACGAGCAGTACTTC. It codes for CASSYSRSGLSYEQYF.